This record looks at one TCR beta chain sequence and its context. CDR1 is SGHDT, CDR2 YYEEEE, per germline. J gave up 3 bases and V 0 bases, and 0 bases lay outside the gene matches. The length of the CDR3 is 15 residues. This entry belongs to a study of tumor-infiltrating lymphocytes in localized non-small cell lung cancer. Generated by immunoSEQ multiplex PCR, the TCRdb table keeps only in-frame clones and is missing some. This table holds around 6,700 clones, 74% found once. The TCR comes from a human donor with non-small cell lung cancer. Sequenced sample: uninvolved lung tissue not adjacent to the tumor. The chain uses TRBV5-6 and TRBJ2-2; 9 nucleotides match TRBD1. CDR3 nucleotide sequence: TGTGCCAGCAGCTTGGGGGACAGGGACACCGGGGAGCTGTTTTTT. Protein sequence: CASSLGDRDTGELFF.